These 18 T cell receptor beta chains share one sample of origin, sequenced in a study of T cells in women clearing cervical HPV infection. Some clones are missing from TCRdb's copy, which holds only in-frame ones; the method was immunoSEQ multiplex PCR. The sample holds roughly 30,000 clones. The specimen sequenced was blood buffy coat. Source of these receptors: a woman aged 18 to 75 with a cervical HPV16 infection that either progressed to CIN3+ or cleared (not recorded which).

As for this clone: The CDR3 end lies 3 residues beyond the end of the read and is filled in from the germline J gene. The rearrangement uses TRBV20-1 and TRBJ2-3, with D possibly matching TRBD1 (7 bases). The V end was cut by 3 bases, the J end by 0 bases, with 10 bases between. CDR1 is DFQATT, CDR2 SNEGSKA, per germline (reference sequence). The CDR3 runs 14 residues. CDR3 in amino acids: CSASRGASTDTQYF. The covered CDR3 bases are TGCAGTGCTAGCAGGGGGGCCAGCACAGATACG.

As concerns this clone: The DNA ends 3 residues before the CDR3 does, and the rest of the CDR3 is filled in from the germline J gene. The genes are TRBV7-3 and TRBJ2-1, with 13 nucleotides matching TRBD2. The J segment lost 7 bases and the V segment lost 4 bases, leaving 13 bases of the junction unmatched. The CDR3 is 18 amino acids. Germline V lookup: CDR1 SGHTA, CDR2 FQGTGA. The CDR3 spells CASSSNSRTSGSRNEQFF. The covered CDR3 bases are TGTGCCAGCAGCTCAAATTCTAGGACTAGCGGGAGTCGGAATGAG.

As regards this clone: The read terminates 3 residues before the CDR3 end, so the remaining end is supplied by the germline J gene. V usage is TRBV19 and J usage is TRBJ2-3, with 8 bases that match TRBD1. Germline values: CDR1 LNHDA, CDR2 SQIVND (reference sequence). The CDR3 extends over 14 amino acids. CDR3 protein: CASSIWDRRGPQYF. The part of the CDR3 DNA that was read is TGTGCCAGTAGTATTTGGGACAGGAGGGGACCG. Full variable domain (outside the CDR3, taken from reference TRBV19 and TRBJ2-3): DGGITQSPKYLFRKEGQNVTLSCEQNLNHDAMYWYRQDPGQGLRLIYYSQIVNDFQKGDIAEGYSVSREKKESFPLTVTSAQKNPTAFYLCASSIWDRRGPQYFGPGTRLTVL.

The CDR3 loop reads CAWMSGDGFEQYF. The CDR3 DNA, read in part, is TGTGCCTGGATGTCGGGGGATGGATTCGAG. The rearrangement joins TRBV30 to TRBJ2-7, with a possible D match to TRBD2 (6 bases). The read is 3 residues too short to cover the CDR3 end, so that end is filled in from the germline J gene. Trimming shortened V by 4 bases and J by 6 bases, and 16 bases separated the two germline ends. The CDR3 contains 13 residues. Looked up from germline, CDR1 is GTSNPN and CDR2 is SVGIG (reference sequence).

In the case of this clone: The CDR3 end falls 3 residues outside the read, so it is completed with the germline J gene. The chain joins TRBV7-9 to TRBJ2-4; D perhaps matches TRBD2 (6 bases). The CDR3 extends over 13 amino acids. Germline V gene sequence: CDR1 SEHNR, CDR2 FQNEAQ (reference sequence). The CDR3 DNA, read in part, is TGTGCCAGCAGCTTTGGGGAGGTCGGGGGT. Amino acids: CASSFGEVGG. The entire CDR3 is CASSFGEVGGQYF.

Comment on this clone: Read coverage stops 3 residues before the CDR3 terminus; the germline J gene supplies the remainder. The gene calls are TRBV11-1 and TRBJ1-2, with D possibly being TRBD1 (6 bases). This CDR3 is built from 14 residues. Germline CDR1 SGHAT, CDR2 FQDESV (reference sequence). The sequenced part of the CDR3 DNA is TGTGCCAGCAGCTTTAGCGGGGGCGGGGAGACC. It translates to CASSFSGGGET. The CDR3 reads in full as CASSFSGGGETYTF.

Comment on this clone: The DNA ends 3 residues before the CDR3 does, and the rest of the CDR3 is filled in from the germline J gene. The chain recombines TRBV20-1 with TRBJ2-7; a weak D match, TRBD2 (5 bases). This CDR3 contains 12 residues. V was pared by 1 base and J by 5 bases, with 9 bases between. Germline V lookup: CDR1 DFQATT, CDR2 SNEGSKA (reference sequence). CDR3 region: CSARALRDEQYF. The DNA read from the CDR3 is TGCAGTGCTAGAGCCTTGAGGGACGAG.

A note on this clone: Sequencing ends 3 residues short of the CDR3 end; the germline J gene provides the rest. The rearrangement links TRBV19 to TRBJ1-2; D might be TRBD1 (5 bases). CDR3 length: 15 residues. Germline V gene data show CDR1 as LNHDA and CDR2 as SQIVND (reference sequence). CDR3 sequence: CASSPRPSDSYDYTF. The covered CDR3 bases are TGTGCCAGTAGCCCTCGTCCCTCCGACAGCTACGAC.

With respect to this clone: The read gets to within 3 residues of the CDR3 end, and the germline J gene fills in the rest. The gene calls are TRBV18 and TRBJ2-6; 9 bases are a match to TRBD1. The germline V gene has CDR1 KGHSH and CDR2 LQKENI. The CDR3 spans 17 residues. The V gene end was trimmed by 8 bases and the J gene end by 4 bases; junction bases not matched to a gene: 12. The CDR3 bases that were read are TGTGCCAGCCCAAAGGACAGGGGACTCGGAGGGGCCAACGTC. Its protein product is CASPKDRGLGGANV. In full, the CDR3 is CASPKDRGLGGANVLTF.

As for this clone: The read ends 3 residues shy of where the CDR3 ends; the end is completed using the germline J gene. The V and J genes are TRBV13 and TRBJ2-3; D remains ambiguous. Trimming removed 4 bases from V and 3 bases from J, with 14 bases in between. Per the germline V gene, CDR1 is PRHDT and CDR2 is FYEKMQ (reference sequence). The CDR3 contains 15 residues. The CDR3 protein is CASSSQIVRTDTQYF. The CDR3 DNA, read in part, is TGTGCCAGCAGCTCACAGATAGTGAGGACAGATACG.

In the case of this clone: Coverage ceases 3 residues before the CDR3 finishes, and the germline J gene fills in the end. The chain joins TRBV5-1 to TRBJ2-5; 7 nucleotides agree with TRBD2. J was trimmed by 3 bases and V by 0 bases; bases with no gene match: 5. Germline-derived CDR1 and CDR2 are SGHRS and YFSETQ. The CDR3 totals 15 residues. CDR3 in amino acids: CASSLVGLAEETQYF. CDR3 DNA (partial): TGCGCCAGCAGCTTGGTTGGGCTAGCGGAAGAGACC.

With respect to this clone: The read ends 3 residues before the CDR3 terminus; that terminus is restored from the germline J gene. V and J are TRBV20-1 and TRBJ2-1; 9 nucleotides match TRBD1. This CDR3 is 15 amino acids long. Unmatched junction bases numbered 5, after V lost 0 bases and J lost 5 bases. Germline V gives CDR1 DFQATT, CDR2 SNEGSKA (reference sequence). CDR3: CSARDRGDRDNEQFF. Partial CDR3 DNA: TGCAGTGCTAGAGATCGGGGGGACAGGGACAATGAG.

As regards this clone: Sequencing ends 3 residues short of the CDR3 end; the germline J gene provides the rest. The rearrangement links TRBV7-8 to TRBJ1-1, with D uncertain. The V end lost 5 bases, the J end lost 1 base, and 8 bases lay between the germline ends. The length of the CDR3 is 13 residues. The germline V gene has CDR1 SGHVS and CDR2 FQNEAQ. CDR3 amino acids: CASSTQPNTEAFF. Partial CDR3 DNA: TGTGCCAGCAGCACACAACCGAACACTGAA.

On this clone: The read terminates 3 residues ahead of where the CDR3 ends, so the germline J gene completes it. V is TRBV30 and J is TRBJ2-7; D might be TRBD2 (6 bases). V was shortened by 7 bases and J by 6 bases, with 13 bases between the two germline ends. The germline CDR1 and CDR2 sequences are GTSNPN and SVGIG (reference sequence). The CDR3 spans 11 residues. The CDR3 here is CASLTGGEQYF. Partial CDR3 DNA: TGTGCCTCCCTGACCGGGGGCGAG.

CDR3 DNA, as far as it was read: TGTGCCAGCAGCTTAGGGGGGGGGTCACCC. This sequence encodes CASSLGGGSP. Given in full, the CDR3 is CASSLGGGSPLHF. V gene TRBV7-8 combines with J gene TRBJ1-6, with D maybe TRBD1 (5 bases). From the germline J gene comes the end of the CDR3, since the read stops 3 residues before it. The CDR3 covers 13 residues. From germline, CDR1 is SGHVS and CDR2 FQNEAQ. V was shortened by 1 base and J by 10 bases, with 8 bases between the two germline ends.

As for this clone: The CDR3 goes on 3 residues after the read ends, and that part is filled in from the germline J gene. The chain carries TRBV2 and TRBJ2-1; D possibly corresponds to TRBD1 (6 bases). There are 12 residues in the CDR3. Germline loops: CDR1 SNHLY, CDR2 FYNNEI. V lost 10 bases to trimming and J lost 7 bases, with 14 bases between them. Incomplete CDR3 DNA: TGTGCCACACAGGGTAATCGGAATGAG. It yields the protein CATQGNRNE. The full CDR3 reads CATQGNRNEQFF.

In the case of this clone: From the germline J gene comes the end of the CDR3, since the read stops 3 residues before it. This rearrangement joins TRBV24-1 to TRBJ2-1, with TRBD2 as a possible D gene (6 bases). CDR3 size: 15 residues. V shed 6 bases and J shed 1 base, with 12 bases lying between them. Germline assignment: CDR1 KGHDR and CDR2 SFDVKD. Partial CDR3 DNA: TGTGCCACCAGTACGGACGGGACTTCCTACAATGAG. It translates to CATSTDGTSYNE. The whole CDR3 sequence is CATSTDGTSYNEQFF.

To note about this clone: The CDR3 end is not reached by the read, which stops 3 residues before it; the germline J gene fills it in. The genes are TRBV20-1 and TRBJ2-5, with a weak D call TRBD1 (5 bases). The V end lost 5 bases, the J end lost 1 base, and 14 bases lay between the germline ends. The CDR3 is made up of 14 amino acids. CDR1 and CDR2 (germline): DFQATT, SNEGSKA (reference sequence). CDR3: CSAQTRVFQETQYF. The covered CDR3 bases are TGCAGTGCTCAAACCAGGGTATTCCAAGAGACC.